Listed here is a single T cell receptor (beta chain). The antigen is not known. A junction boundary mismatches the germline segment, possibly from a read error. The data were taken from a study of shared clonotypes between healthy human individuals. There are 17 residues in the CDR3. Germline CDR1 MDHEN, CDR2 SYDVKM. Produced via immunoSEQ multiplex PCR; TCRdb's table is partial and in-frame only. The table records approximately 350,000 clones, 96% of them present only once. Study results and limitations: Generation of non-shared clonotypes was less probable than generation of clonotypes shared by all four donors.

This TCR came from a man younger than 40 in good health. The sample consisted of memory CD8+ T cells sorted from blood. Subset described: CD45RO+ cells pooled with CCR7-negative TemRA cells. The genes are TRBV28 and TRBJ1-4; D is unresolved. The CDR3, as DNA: TGTGCCAGTAGTTTTCCCGCGACGAGTGGGTTGGATGAAAAACTGTTTTTT. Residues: CASSFPATSGLDEKLFF.